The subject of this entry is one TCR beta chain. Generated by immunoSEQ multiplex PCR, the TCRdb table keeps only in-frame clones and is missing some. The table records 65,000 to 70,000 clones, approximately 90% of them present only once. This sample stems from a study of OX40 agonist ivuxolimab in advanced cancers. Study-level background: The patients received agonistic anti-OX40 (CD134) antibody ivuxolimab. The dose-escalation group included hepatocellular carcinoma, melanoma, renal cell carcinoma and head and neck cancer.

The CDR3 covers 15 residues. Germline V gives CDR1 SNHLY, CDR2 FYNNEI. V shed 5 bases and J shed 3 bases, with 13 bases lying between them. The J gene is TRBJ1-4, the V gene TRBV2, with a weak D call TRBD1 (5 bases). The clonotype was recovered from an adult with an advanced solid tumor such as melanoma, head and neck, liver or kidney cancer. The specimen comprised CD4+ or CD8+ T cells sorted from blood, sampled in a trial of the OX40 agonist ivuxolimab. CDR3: CASSPGLLANEKLFF. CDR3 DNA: TGTGCCAGCAGTCCAGGGCTTCTGGCTAATGAAAAACTGTTTTTT. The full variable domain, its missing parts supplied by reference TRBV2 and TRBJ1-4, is EPEVTQTPSHQVTQMGQEVILRCVPISNHLYFYWYRQILGQKVEFLVSFYNNEISEKSEIFDDQFSVERPDGSNFTLKIRSTKLEDSAMYFCASSPGLLANEKLFFGSGTQLSVL.